The source of this T cell receptor beta chain is a study of blood T cells in healthy people across ages. The wider study: About one barcoded beta molecule per two T cells was the capture yield of template switching.

Study results and caveats: Fewer expanded clones and more diversity marked long-lived versus aged donors.

Concerning this clonotype itself: Its specificity is unknown.

Individuals who donated were healthy Caucasians from Russia aged about 6 to 100. Alongside a J-beta primer mix, a sample-barcoded 5' primer served in a second PCR lasting roughly 6 to 12 cycles. In TCRdb, the 5' RACE reads were re-called with MiXCR into one record per CDR3 protein. Of 600,000 to 800,000 distinct CDR3 sequences in the sample, approximately 52% were seen once. Germline assignment: CDR1 LGHNA and CDR2 YSLEER. V lost 0 bases and J 4 bases, leaving 12 bases between the germline ends. CDR3 size: 15 residues. Sequences were obtained from blood. The chain links TRBV4-3 to TRBJ1-1, with D possibly TRBD1 on 6 matching bases. The TCR was taken from a woman of 80 years or more in good health. Written as DNA, the CDR3 is TGCGCCAGCAGCCAAGATGTACAGGGTGGCACTGAAGCTTTCTTT. It is translated as CASSQDVQGGTEAFF.